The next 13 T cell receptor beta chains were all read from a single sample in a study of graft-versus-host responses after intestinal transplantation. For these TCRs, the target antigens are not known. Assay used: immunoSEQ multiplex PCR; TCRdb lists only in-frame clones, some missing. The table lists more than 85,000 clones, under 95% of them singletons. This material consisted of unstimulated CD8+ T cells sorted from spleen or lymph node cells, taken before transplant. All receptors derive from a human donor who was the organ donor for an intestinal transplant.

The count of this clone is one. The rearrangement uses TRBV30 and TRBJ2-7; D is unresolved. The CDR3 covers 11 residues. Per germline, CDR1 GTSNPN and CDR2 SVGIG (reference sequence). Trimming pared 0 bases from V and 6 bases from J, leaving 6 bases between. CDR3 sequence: CAWSVNFEQYF. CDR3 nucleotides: TGTGCCTGGAGTGTAAACTTCGAGCAGTACTTC.

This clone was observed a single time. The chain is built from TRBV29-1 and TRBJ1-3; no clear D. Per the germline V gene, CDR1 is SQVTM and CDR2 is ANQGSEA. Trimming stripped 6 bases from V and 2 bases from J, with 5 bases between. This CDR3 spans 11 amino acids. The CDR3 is CSVPAGNTIYF. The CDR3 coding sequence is TGCAGCGTCCCGGCTGGAAACACCATATATTTT. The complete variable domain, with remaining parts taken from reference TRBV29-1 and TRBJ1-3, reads SAVISQKPSRDICQRGTSLTIQCQVDSQVTMMFWYRQQPGQSLTLIATANQGSEATYESGFVIDKFPISRPNLTFSTLTVSNMSPEDSSIYLCSVPAGNTIYFGEGSWLTVV.

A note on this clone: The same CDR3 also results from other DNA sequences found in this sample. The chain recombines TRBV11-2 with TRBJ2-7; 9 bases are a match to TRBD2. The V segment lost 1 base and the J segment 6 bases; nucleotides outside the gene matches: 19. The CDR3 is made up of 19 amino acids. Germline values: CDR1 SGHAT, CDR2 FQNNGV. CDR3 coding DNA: TGTGCCAGCAGCTTAGTTTTGACCAGCGGGAGGCCCCAAGGGGGCGAGCAGTACTTC. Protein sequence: CASSLVLTSGRPQGGEQYF. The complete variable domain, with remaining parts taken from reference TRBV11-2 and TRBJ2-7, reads EAGVAQSPRYKIIEKRQSVAFWCNPISGHATLYWYQQILGQGPKLLIQFQNNGVVDDSQLPKDRFSAERLKGVDSTLKIQPAKLEDSAVYLCASSLVLTSGRPQGGEQYFGPGTRLTVT.

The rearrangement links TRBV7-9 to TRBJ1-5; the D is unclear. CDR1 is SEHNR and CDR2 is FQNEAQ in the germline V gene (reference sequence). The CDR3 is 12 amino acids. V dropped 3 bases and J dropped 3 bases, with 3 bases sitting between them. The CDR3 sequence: CASSFYNQPQHF. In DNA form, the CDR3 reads TGTGCCAGCAGCTTTTACAATCAGCCCCAGCATTTT.

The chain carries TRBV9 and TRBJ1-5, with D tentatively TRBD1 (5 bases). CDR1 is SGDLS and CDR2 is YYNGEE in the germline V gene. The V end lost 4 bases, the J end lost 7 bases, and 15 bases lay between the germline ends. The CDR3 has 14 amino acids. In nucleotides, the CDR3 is TGTGCCAGCAGCCCAGACGATGGGGGGCAGCCCCAGCATTTT. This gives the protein CASSPDDGGQPQHF.

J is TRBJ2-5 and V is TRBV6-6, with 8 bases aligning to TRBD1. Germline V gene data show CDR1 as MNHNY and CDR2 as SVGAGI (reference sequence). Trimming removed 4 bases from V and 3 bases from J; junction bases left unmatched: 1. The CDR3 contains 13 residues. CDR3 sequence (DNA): TGTGCCAGCAGTTCGGGACAGGAAGAGACCCAGTACTTC. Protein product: CASSSGQEETQYF.

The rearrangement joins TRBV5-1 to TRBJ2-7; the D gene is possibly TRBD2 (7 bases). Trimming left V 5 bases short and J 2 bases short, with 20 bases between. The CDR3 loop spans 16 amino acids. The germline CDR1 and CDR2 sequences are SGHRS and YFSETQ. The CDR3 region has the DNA TGCGCCAGCAGATCCGTCGGCGGGGGCCGGACCTACGAGCAGTACTTC. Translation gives CASRSVGGGRTYEQYF. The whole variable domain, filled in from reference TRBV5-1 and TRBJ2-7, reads KAGVTQTPRYLIKTRGQQVTLSCSPISGHRSVSWYQQTPGQGLQFLFEYFSETQRNKGNFPGRFSGRQFSNSRSEMNVSTLELGDSALYLCASRSVGGGRTYEQYFGPGTRLTVT.

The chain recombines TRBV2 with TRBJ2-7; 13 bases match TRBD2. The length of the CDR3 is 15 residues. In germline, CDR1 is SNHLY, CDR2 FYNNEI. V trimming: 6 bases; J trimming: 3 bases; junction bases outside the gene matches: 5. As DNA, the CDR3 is TGTGCCAGCAGACTAGCGGGAGGGACGGTCTACGAGCAGTACTTC. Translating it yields CASRLAGGTVYEQYF.

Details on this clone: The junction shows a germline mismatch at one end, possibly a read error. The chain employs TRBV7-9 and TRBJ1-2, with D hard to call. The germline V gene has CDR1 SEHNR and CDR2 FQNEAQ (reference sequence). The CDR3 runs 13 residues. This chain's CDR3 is CASSGDREKKDNF. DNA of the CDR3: TGTGCCAGCAGCGGCGACCGGGAGAAAAAAGATAACTTC.

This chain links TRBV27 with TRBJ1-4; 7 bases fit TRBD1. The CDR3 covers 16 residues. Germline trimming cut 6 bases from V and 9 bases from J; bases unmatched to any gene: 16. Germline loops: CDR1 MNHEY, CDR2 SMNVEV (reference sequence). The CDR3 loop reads CASSPDRNNRLKKLFF. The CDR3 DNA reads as TGTGCCAGCAGCCCGGACAGGAACAATAGGTTGAAAAAACTGTTTTTT. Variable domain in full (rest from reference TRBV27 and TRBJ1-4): EAQVTQNPRYLITVTGKKLTVTCSQNMNHEYMSWYRQDPGLGLRQIYYSMNVEVTDKGDVPEGYKVSRKEKRNFPLILESPSPNQTSLYFCASSPDRNNRLKKLFFGSGTQLSVL.

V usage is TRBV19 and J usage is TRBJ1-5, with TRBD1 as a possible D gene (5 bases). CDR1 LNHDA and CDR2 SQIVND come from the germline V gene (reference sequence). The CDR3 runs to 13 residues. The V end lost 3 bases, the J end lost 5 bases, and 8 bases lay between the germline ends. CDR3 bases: TGTGCCAGTAGTATGAAGGGGTATCAGCCCCAGCATTTT. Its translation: CASSMKGYQPQHF.

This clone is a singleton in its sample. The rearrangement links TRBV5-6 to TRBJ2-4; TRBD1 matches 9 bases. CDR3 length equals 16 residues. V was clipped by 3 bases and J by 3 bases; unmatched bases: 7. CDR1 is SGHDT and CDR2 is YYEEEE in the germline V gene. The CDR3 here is CASSSTGGLVKNIQYF. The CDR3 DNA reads TGTGCCAGCAGCTCAACAGGGGGCCTAGTCAAAAACATTCAGTACTTC.

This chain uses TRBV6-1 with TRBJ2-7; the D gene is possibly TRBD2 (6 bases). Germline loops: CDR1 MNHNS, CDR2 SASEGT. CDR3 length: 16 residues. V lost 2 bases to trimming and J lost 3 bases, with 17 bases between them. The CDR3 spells CASSEFARLGGYEQYF. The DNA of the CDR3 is TGTGCCAGCAGTGAATTCGCTAGATTGGGGGGCTACGAGCAGTACTTC.